This is a list of T cell receptor beta chains from one sample in a study of T cell repertoires in cytomegalovirus infection. TCRdb reanalysed the reads using MiXCR and keeps one entry per CDR3 protein. The table lists under 200,000 distinct CDR3 sequences, 28% of them singletons. The material sequenced was PBMCs. The receptors originated from a human donor in good health (CMV status not recorded). Some clones in this sample may be carry-over from other donors' samples. Both conserved end residues are part of each CDR3. Fields, in order: V gene, D gene, J gene, clone size, CDR3 DNA, CDR3 protein. D genes are given only for firm matches. Size tells how often a clone was seen (once, few, many) or the class of an expanded clone, and some rows leave it out.

V: TRBV6-2/TRBV6-3; D: .; J: TRBJ1-1; size: .; DNA: TGTGCCAGCAAACCGGGAGGGGGCACTGAAGCTTTCTTT; CDR3: CASKPGGGTEAFF
V: TRBV7-2; D: .; J: TRBJ2-1; size: .; DNA: TGTGCCAGCAGCCCGGTTTTGGGGGAGCAGTTCTTC; CDR3: CASSPVLGEQFF
V: TRBV15; D: .; J: TRBJ2-7; size: .; DNA: TGTGCCACCAGCAGACCCACAGGGAACGAGCAGTACTTC; CDR3: CATSRPTGNEQYF
V: TRBV7-8; D: TRBD2; J: TRBJ2-2; size: few; DNA: TGTGCCAGCAGCTTATTCGGCGGGGGGGAGAACACCGGGGAGCTGTTTTTT; CDR3: CASSLFGGGENTGELFF
V: TRBV4-3; D: .; J: TRBJ1-5; size: .; DNA: TGCGCCAGCAGCCAAGGCCCGGGGGGGAATCAGCCCCAGCATTTT; CDR3: CASSQGPGGNQPQHF
V: TRBV10-3; D: .; J: TRBJ1-2; size: many; DNA: TGTGCCATCAGCGGAGGAGGTGGGGACGCCCCCTATGGCTACACCTTC; CDR3: CAISGGGGDAPYGYTF
V: TRBV11-1; D: .; J: TRBJ2-5; size: few; DNA: TGTGCCAGCAGTTCCAGTTTCCAGGGGTCATCTAAGCAAGAGACCCAGTACTTC; CDR3: CASSSSFQGSSKQETQYF
V: TRBV27; D: .; J: TRBJ1-1; size: few; DNA: TGTGCCAGCAGTTTAAGGTTTAACACTGAAGCTTTCTTT; CDR3: CASSLRFNTEAFF
V: TRBV19; D: .; J: TRBJ2-7; size: .; DNA: TGTGCCAGTGGGACGGGCTACGAGCAGTACTTC; CDR3: CASGTGYEQYF
V: TRBV19; D: .; J: TRBJ2-1; size: .; DNA: TGTGCCAGTACCAACGACAGGACGAGCTCCTACAATGAGCAGTTCTTC; CDR3: CASTNDRTSSYNEQFF
V: TRBV7-8; D: TRBD1; J: TRBJ2-3; size: .; DNA: TGTGCCAGCGCGGGGTACAGGGGGGGCACAGATACGCAGTATTTT; CDR3: CASAGYRGGTDTQYF
V: TRBV2; D: .; J: TRBJ2-4; size: few; DNA: TGTGCCAGCCTAGACTTCAAAAACATTCAGTACTTC; CDR3: CASLDFKNIQYF
V: TRBV2; D: .; J: TRBJ1-2; size: .; DNA: TGTGCCAGCATAGAAGGGCGTTCTTCTTTCTATGGCTACACCTTC; CDR3: CASIEGRSSFYGYTF
V: TRBV6-6; D: .; J: TRBJ1-4; size: .; DNA: TGTGCCAGCAGTTACTACGAGGACGGTGGAGTCGGGGGTGAAAAACTGTTTTTT; CDR3: CASSYYEDGGVGGEKLFF
V: TRBV6-5; D: .; J: TRBJ1-5; size: .; DNA: TGTGCCAGCAGCCTAACTCTGGAAAATCAGCCCCAGCATTTT; CDR3: CASSLTLENQPQHF
V: TRBV7-2; D: .; J: TRBJ2-7; size: many; DNA: TGTGCCAGCAGCTTAAGCCCCAGGGTCACCTACGAGCAGTACTTC; CDR3: CASSLSPRVTYEQYF
V: TRBV4-2; D: TRBD1; J: TRBJ1-4; size: few; DNA: TGTGCCAGCAGCTTTCCACAGGGACAGGGAGGTGAAAAACTGTTTTTT; CDR3: CASSFPQGQGGEKLFF
V: TRBV7-2; D: TRBD2; J: TRBJ2-5; size: few; DNA: TGTGCCAGCAGCTACCGGGGGGGGGTAAAACAAGAGACCCAGTACTTC; CDR3: CASSYRGGVKQETQYF
V: TRBV7-2; D: .; J: TRBJ1-1; size: many; DNA: TGTGCCAGCAGCTCCTTTACAGGGATTGAAGCTTTCTTT; CDR3: CASSSFTGIEAFF
V: TRBV7-2; D: .; J: TRBJ1-1; size: .; DNA: TGTGCCAGCAGCTCAGCCGATGAGGGAGGTGGTGAAGCTTTCTTT; CDR3: CASSSADEGGGEAFF
V: TRBV7-2; D: TRBD2; J: TRBJ2-1; size: few; DNA: TGTGCCAGCAGCTTAAAAGGGACTAGCGGAGGAGGTGAGCAGTTCTTC; CDR3: CASSLKGTSGGGEQFF
V: TRBV29-1; D: .; J: TRBJ1-1; size: few; DNA: TGCAGCGTTGAACGAGGCGGGGTTGGTGCTGAAGCTTTCTTT; CDR3: CSVERGGVGAEAFF
V: TRBV29-1; D: .; J: TRBJ2-3; size: .; DNA: TGCAGCGTTGCGGTCGGGGCACCGGGGGATACGCAGTATTTT; CDR3: CSVAVGAPGDTQYF
V: TRBV4-2; D: .; J: TRBJ2-7; size: .; DNA: TGTGCCAGCAGCCACTCAGGGGACTCCTACGAGCAGTACTTC; CDR3: CASSHSGDSYEQYF
V: TRBV18; D: .; J: TRBJ1-2; size: many; DNA: TGTGCCAGCTCACCAGGAGGGAACTATGGCTACACCTTC; CDR3: CASSPGGNYGYTF
V: TRBV11-3; D: .; J: TRBJ1-2; size: .; DNA: TGTGCCAGCAGCTTTTCTCAGGGGTACGGCTACACCTTC; CDR3: CASSFSQGYGYTF